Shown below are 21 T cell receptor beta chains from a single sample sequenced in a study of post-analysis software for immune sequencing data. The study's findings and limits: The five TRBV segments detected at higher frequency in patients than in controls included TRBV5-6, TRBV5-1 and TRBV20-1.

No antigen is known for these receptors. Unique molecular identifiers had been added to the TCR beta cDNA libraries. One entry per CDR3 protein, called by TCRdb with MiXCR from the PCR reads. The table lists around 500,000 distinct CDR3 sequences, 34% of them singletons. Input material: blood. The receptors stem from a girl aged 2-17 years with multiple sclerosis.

CDR3 DNA: TGTGCCAGCATCAAAAGCGGGGGAGACTATGGCTACACCTTC. Translated: CASIKSGGDYGYTF. The genes are TRBV7-9 and TRBJ1-2; D is perhaps TRBD1 (5 bases). CDR3 length equals 14 residues. V was cut by 7 bases and J by 3 bases, with 15 bases left in between. From germline, CDR1 is SEHNR and CDR2 FQNEAQ (reference sequence).

The chain's CDR3 is CASNRDRAEKLFF. The CDR3 DNA follows: TGTGCCAGCAACCGGGACAGGGCTGAAAAACTGTTTTTT. V gene TRBV19 combines with J gene TRBJ1-4, with TRBD1 matching 9 bases. The germline CDR1 and CDR2 sequences are LNHDA and SQIVND (reference sequence). Losses at the gene ends were 9 bases for V and 7 bases for J; bases not matched to a gene: 6. The CDR3 loop spans 13 amino acids. Full variable domain (outside the CDR3, taken from reference TRBV19 and TRBJ1-4): DGGITQSPKYLFRKEGQNVTLSCEQNLNHDAMYWYRQDPGQGLRLIYYSQIVNDFQKGDIAEGYSVSREKKESFPLTVTSAQKNPTAFYLCASNRDRAEKLFFGSGTQLSVL.

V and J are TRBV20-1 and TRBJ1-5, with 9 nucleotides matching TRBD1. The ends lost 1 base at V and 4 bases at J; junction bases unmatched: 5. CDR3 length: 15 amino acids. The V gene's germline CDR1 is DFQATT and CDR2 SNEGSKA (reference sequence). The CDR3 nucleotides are TGCAGTGCTAGAGGACAGGGGGAGAGTAATCAGCCCCAGCATTTT. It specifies CSARGQGESNQPQHF.

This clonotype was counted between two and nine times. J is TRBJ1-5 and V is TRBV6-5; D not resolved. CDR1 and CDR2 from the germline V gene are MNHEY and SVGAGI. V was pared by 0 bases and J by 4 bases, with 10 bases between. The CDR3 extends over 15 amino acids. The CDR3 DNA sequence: TGTGCCAGCAGTTACTCCCCTGGAAGTAATCAGCCCCAGCATTTT. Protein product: CASSYSPGSNQPQHF.

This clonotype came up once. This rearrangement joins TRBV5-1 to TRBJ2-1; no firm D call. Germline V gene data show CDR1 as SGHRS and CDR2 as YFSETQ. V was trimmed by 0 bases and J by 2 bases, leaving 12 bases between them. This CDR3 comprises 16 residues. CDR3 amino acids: CASSLVPPGPYNEQFF. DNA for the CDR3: TGCGCCAGCAGCTTGGTACCTCCAGGCCCCTACAATGAGCAGTTCTTC.

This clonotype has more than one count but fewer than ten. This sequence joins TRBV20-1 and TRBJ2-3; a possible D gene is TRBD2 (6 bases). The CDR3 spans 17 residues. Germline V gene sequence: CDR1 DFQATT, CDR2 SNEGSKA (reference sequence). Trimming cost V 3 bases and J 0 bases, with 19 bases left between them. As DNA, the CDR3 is TGCAGTGCTAGCCCCGGGTGGGCGGACTATAGCACAGATACGCAGTATTTT. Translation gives CSASPGWADYSTDTQYF.

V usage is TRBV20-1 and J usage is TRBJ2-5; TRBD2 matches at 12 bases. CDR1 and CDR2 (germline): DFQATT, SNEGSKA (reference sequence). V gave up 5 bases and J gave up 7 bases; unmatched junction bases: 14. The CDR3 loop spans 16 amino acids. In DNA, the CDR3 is TGCAGTGCTCGGAGAGGGCTAGCGGGGGGGCTGGTGACCCAGTACTTC. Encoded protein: CSARRGLAGGLVTQYF.

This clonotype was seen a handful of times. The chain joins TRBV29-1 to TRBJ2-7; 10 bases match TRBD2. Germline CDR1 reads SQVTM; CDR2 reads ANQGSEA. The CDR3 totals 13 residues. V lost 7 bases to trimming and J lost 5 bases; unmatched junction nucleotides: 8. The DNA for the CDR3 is TGCAGCGGGGTGACAGGGACTAGCGACGAGCAGTACTTC. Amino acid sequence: CSGVTGTSDEQYF.

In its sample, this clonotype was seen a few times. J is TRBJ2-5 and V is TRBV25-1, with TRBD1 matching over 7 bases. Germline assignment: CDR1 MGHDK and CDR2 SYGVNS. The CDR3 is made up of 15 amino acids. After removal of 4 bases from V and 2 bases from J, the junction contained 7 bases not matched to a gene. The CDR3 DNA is TGTGCCAGCAGTGTAGGGACAGCGATACAAGAGACCCAGTACTTC. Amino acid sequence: CASSVGTAIQETQYF. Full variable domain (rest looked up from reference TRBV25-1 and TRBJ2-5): EADIYQTPRYLVIGTGKKITLECSQTMGHDKMYWYQQDPGMELHLIHYSYGVNSTEKGDLSSESTVSRIRTEHFPLTLESARPSHTSQYLCASSVGTAIQETQYFGPGTRLLVL.

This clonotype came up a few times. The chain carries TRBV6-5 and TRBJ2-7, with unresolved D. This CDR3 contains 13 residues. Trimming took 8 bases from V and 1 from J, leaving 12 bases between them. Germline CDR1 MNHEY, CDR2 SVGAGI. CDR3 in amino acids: CASHRTESYEQYF. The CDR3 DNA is TGTGCCAGCCATAGGACGGAGTCCTACGAGCAGTACTTC.

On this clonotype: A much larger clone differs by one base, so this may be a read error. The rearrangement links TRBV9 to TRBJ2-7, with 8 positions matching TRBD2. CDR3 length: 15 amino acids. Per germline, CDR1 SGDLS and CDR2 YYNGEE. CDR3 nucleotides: TGTGCCGGCAGCCCAGGCGGGGGGAAACCTTACGAGCAGTACTTC. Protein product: CAGSPGGGKPYEQYF. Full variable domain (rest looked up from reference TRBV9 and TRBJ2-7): DSGVTQTPKHLITATGQRVTLRCSPRSGDLSVYWYQQSLDQGLQFLIQYYNGEERAKGNILERFSAQQFPDLHSELNLSSLELGDSALYFCAGSPGGGKPYEQYFGPGTRLTVT.

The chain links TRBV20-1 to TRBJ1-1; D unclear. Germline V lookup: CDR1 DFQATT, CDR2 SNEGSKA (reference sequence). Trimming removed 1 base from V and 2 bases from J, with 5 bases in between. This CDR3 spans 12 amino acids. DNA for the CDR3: TGCAGTGCTAGAGGACATAACACTGAAGCTTTCTTT. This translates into CSARGHNTEAFF.

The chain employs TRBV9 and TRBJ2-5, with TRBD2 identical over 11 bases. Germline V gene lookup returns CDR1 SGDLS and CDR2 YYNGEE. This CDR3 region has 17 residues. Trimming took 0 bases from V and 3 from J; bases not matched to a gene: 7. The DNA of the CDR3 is TGTGCCAGCAGCGTAGACGCTGCTAGCGGGAGGAAAGAGACCCAGTACTTC. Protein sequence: CASSVDAASGRKETQYF.

CDR3 sequence (DNA): TGCGCCAGCAGCTTCGCAGGGGAAAGGGATCAGCCCCAGCATTTT. The encoded protein is CASSFAGERDQPQHF. This sequence joins TRBV5-1 and TRBJ1-5; possible D gene TRBD1, 6 bases. Germline V gene lookup returns CDR1 SGHRS and CDR2 YFSETQ. CDR3 length: 15 residues. V dropped 2 bases and J dropped 5 bases, with 14 bases sitting between them.

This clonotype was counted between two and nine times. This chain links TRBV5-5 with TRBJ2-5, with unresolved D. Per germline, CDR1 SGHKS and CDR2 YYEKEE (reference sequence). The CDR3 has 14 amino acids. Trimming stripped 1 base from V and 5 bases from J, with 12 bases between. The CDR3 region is CASSLRVGLETQYF. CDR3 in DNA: TGTGCCAGCAGCTTGAGGGTGGGGTTGGAGACCCAGTACTTC.

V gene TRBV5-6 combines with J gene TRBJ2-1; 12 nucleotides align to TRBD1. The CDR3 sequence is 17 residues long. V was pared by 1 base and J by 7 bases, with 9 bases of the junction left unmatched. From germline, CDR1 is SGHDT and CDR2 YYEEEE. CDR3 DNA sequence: TGTGCCAGCAGCTTGCTGGGCGGGACAGGGGGCGAGAATGAGCAGTTCTTC. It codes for CASSLLGGTGGENEQFF.

For the CDR3, the DNA is TGCAGTGCCACCCGCAATGAGCAGTTCTTC. It translates to CSATRNEQFF. The chain links TRBV20-1 to TRBJ2-1; D uncertain. CDR1 is DFQATT, CDR2 SNEGSKA, per germline (reference sequence). The length of the CDR3 is 10 residues. V was cut by 6 bases and J by 6 bases, with 6 bases left in between.

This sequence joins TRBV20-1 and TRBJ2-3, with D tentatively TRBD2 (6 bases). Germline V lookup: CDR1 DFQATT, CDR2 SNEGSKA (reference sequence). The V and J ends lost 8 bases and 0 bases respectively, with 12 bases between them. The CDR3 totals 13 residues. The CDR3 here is CSPAGRSTDTQYF. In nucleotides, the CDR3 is TGCAGTCCGGCGGGGAGGAGCACAGATACGCAGTATTTT.

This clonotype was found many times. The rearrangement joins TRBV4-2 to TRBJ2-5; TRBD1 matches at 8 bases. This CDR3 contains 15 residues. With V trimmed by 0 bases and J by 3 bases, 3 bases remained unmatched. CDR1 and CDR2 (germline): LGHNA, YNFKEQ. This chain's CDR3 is CASSQEWTGKETQYF. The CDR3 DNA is TGTGCCAGCAGCCAAGAATGGACAGGGAAAGAGACCCAGTACTTC.

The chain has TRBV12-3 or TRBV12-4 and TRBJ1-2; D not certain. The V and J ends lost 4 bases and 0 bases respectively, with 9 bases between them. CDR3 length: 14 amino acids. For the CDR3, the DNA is TGTGCCAGCAGTTACGGCAGGACTAACTATGGCTACACCTTC. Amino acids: CASSYGRTNYGYTF.

The CDR3 protein is CSASPGHRNYNEQFF. CDR3 DNA: TGCAGTGCTAGCCCCGGACACAGAAACTACAATGAGCAGTTCTTC. This chain links TRBV20-1 with TRBJ2-1; TRBD1 might be the D (5 bases). The CDR3 sequence is 15 residues long. V dropped 3 bases and J dropped 3 bases, with 15 bases sitting between them. Per the germline V gene, CDR1 is DFQATT and CDR2 is SNEGSKA (reference sequence).